One and the same sample provided the 22 T cell receptor beta chains below, sequenced in a study of PD-1 blockade in classical Hodgkin lymphoma. Time point noted: cycle 4 day 1 (C4D1), after less than seven weeks of nivolumab. All patients experienced relapse after autologous stem cell transplantation, and brentuximab vedotin exposure was variable. Clones were sequenced by immunoSEQ multiplex PCR, and TCRdb holds only the in-frame ones, with some missing. The sample has about 21,000 clones, 76% seen once. Here the sequenced sample was peripheral blood mononuclear cells (PBMCs), taken before the fourth cycle of nivolumab. The source is a human donor with classical Hodgkin lymphoma.

The rearrangement joins TRBV19 to TRBJ2-3, with TRBD2 matching 9 bases. Germline V lookup: CDR1 LNHDA, CDR2 SQIVND (reference sequence). The CDR3 totals 13 residues. Unmatched junction bases numbered 2, after V lost 6 bases and J lost 4 bases. The CDR3 DNA is TGTGCCAGTAGGCGGGGGGGTGCAGATACGCAGTATTTT. Its translation is CASRRGGADTQYF. The full variable domain, in which reference TRBV19 and TRBJ2-3 provide the parts outside the CDR3, is DGGITQSPKYLFRKEGQNVTLSCEQNLNHDAMYWYRQDPGQGLRLIYYSQIVNDFQKGDIAEGYSVSREKKESFPLTVTSAQKNPTAFYLCASRRGGADTQYFGPGTRLTVL.

The J gene is TRBJ2-7, the V gene TRBV28, with 8 bases identical to TRBD1. In germline, CDR1 is MDHEN, CDR2 SYDVKM. Trimming removed 6 bases from V and 5 bases from J; junction bases left unmatched: 9. This CDR3 comprises 14 residues. CDR3 DNA: TGTGCCAGCAGACCACCAGGGGGCCGGGACGAGCAGTACTTC. Its protein product is CASRPPGGRDEQYF.

The V and J genes are TRBV5-5 and TRBJ1-2; TRBD1 matches 8 bases. CDR3 size: 17 residues. V shed 1 base and J 7 bases; nucleotides not matched to a gene: 15. Germline V lookup: CDR1 SGHKS, CDR2 YYEKEE (reference sequence). The CDR3 loop reads CASSLSTGRTGSLGYTF. The CDR3 DNA is TGTGCCAGCAGCTTGAGTACGGGACGGACAGGGTCTCTTGGCTACACCTTC.

The chain recombines TRBV7-2 with TRBJ2-5; D is perhaps TRBD1 (6 bases). The CDR3 contains 13 residues. Germline loops: CDR1 SGHTA, CDR2 FQGNSA. V shed 3 bases and J shed 2 bases, with 7 bases lying between them. The CDR3 DNA follows: TGTGCCAGCAGCTTCGGACAGCAAGAGACCCAGTACTTC. Encoded protein: CASSFGQQETQYF.

The J gene is TRBJ2-1, the V gene TRBV16, with 7 bases fitting TRBD2. V lost 3 bases and J lost 3; bases outside the gene matches: 5. CDR1 and CDR2 (germline): KGHSY, FQNENV. The CDR3 extends over 15 amino acids. CDR3 in DNA: TGTGCCAGCAGCCATCCGCTAGCGGTCTACAATGAGCAGTTCTTC. This gives the protein CASSHPLAVYNEQFF.

This clone was counted between two and nine times. This chain uses TRBV7-8 with TRBJ2-7, with 10 bases lining up with TRBD2. The V and J ends lost 2 bases and 1 base, in that order; junction bases with no gene match: 11. Germline V gene lookup returns CDR1 SGHVS and CDR2 FQNEAQ. The CDR3 spans 18 residues. CDR3 sequence: CASSLRGVAGGLSYEQYF. As DNA, the CDR3 is TGTGCCAGCAGCTTACGGGGGGTAGCGGGAGGCCTTTCCTACGAGCAGTACTTC.

This clone appeared a few times. V and J are TRBV18 and TRBJ2-1; D possibly corresponds to TRBD1 (6 bases). The V and J ends lost 3 bases and 4 bases respectively, with 13 bases between them. The CDR3 totals 15 residues. Germline V gene lookup returns CDR1 KGHSH and CDR2 LQKENI. The CDR3 coding sequence is TGTGCCAGCTCACCCATCCGGGACACTTACAATGAGCAGTTCTTC. As protein: CASSPIRDTYNEQFF.

The chain recombines TRBV30 with TRBJ2-7; D perhaps matches TRBD2 (6 bases). CDR3 length equals 12 residues. CDR1 is GTSNPN and CDR2 is SVGIG in the germline V gene (reference sequence). V was trimmed by 5 bases and J by 3 bases, leaving 11 bases between them. CDR3 region: CAWDRGGYEQYF. Written as DNA, the CDR3 is TGTGCCTGGGACCGGGGAGGCTACGAGCAGTACTTC. Full variable domain (remainder filled in from reference TRBV30 and TRBJ2-7): SQTIHQWPATLVQPVGSPLSLECTVEGTSNPNLYWYRQAAGRGLQLLFYSVGIGQISSEVPQNLSASRPQDRQFILSSKKLLLSDSGFYLCAWDRGGYEQYFGPGTRLTVT.

V and J are TRBV28 and TRBJ1-5; 10 bases are shared with TRBD1. CDR1 is MDHEN and CDR2 is SYDVKM in the germline V gene. The length of the CDR3 is 15 residues. The junction had 7 bases not matched to a gene; V was cut back by 4 bases and J by 7 bases. The CDR3: CASSYPGQGVQPQHF. Written as DNA, the CDR3 is TGTGCCAGCAGTTACCCTGGACAGGGGGTACAGCCCCAGCATTTT.

As concerns this clone: A junction end diverges from the germline sequence, so it may reflect a read error. The rearrangement joins TRBV19 to TRBJ1-3; the D is unclear. From germline, CDR1 is LNHDA and CDR2 SQIVND (reference sequence). The length of the CDR3 is 13 residues. The CDR3 nucleotides read TGTGCCAGTGGTATTCTCTCTGGAAACACCATATATTTT. This encodes CASGILSGNTIYF.

By share, this clone counts as medium-sized. This chain links TRBV28 with TRBJ1-3; 7 bases agree with TRBD1. The CDR3 consists of 14 residues. Germline CDR1 MDHEN, CDR2 SYDVKM. J gave up 0 bases and V 7 bases, and 3 bases lay outside the gene matches. CDR3 nucleotide sequence: TGTGCCAGCAAGAGGGACAGCTCTGGAAACACCATATATTTT. Translated, it gives CASKRDSSGNTIYF. Supplemented by reference TRBV28 and TRBJ1-3, the full variable domain reads DVKVTQSSRYLVKRTGEKVFLECVQDMDHENMFWYRQDPGLGLRLIYFSYDVKMKEKGDIPEGYSVSREKKERFSLILESASTNQTSMYLCASKRDSSGNTIYFGEGSWLTVV.

V is TRBV27 and J is TRBJ1-2, with 10 nucleotides matching TRBD1. After removal of 5 bases from V and 4 bases from J, the junction contained 7 bases not matched to a gene. The CDR3 covers 15 residues. Germline V gene lookup returns CDR1 MNHEY and CDR2 SMNVEV (reference sequence). The DNA of the CDR3 is TGTGCCAGCAGTCGACAGGGGGCTTCCCCCTATGGCTACACCTTC. This sequence encodes CASSRQGASPYGYTF.

The chain couples TRBV25-1 to TRBJ2-1; D is unresolved. The germline V gene encodes CDR1 MGHDK and CDR2 SYGVNS. The germline V and J ends were trimmed by 2 bases and 10 bases, with 6 bases remaining between them. This CDR3 is 11 amino acids long. The CDR3 sequence is CASSERAEQFF. CDR3 DNA sequence: TGTGCCAGCAGTGAAAGAGCGGAGCAGTTCTTC.

The rearrangement uses TRBV7-9 and TRBJ1-4; possible D gene TRBD1, 5 bases. The CDR3 loop spans 15 amino acids. V was pared by 2 bases and J by 3 bases, with 10 bases between. Germline CDR1 and CDR2: SEHNR and FQNEAQ (reference sequence). CDR3 DNA sequence: TGTGCCAGCAGCTTAAACAGAGGGGCTAATGAAAAACTGTTTTTT. It translates to CASSLNRGANEKLFF.

This sequence joins TRBV6-5 and TRBJ1-1, with D possibly TRBD1 on 5 matching bases. This CDR3 contains 13 residues. Germline V gene sequence: CDR1 MNHEY, CDR2 SVGAGI. The ends were cut back, 5 bases at V and 4 bases at J, with 11 bases in the middle. In DNA, the CDR3 is TGTGCCAGCAGTGGACTGGGGGGCACTGAAGCTTTCTTT. Amino acids: CASSGLGGTEAFF.

The chain carries TRBV29-1 and TRBJ1-2; 8 nucleotides match TRBD1. Germline V gives CDR1 SQVTM, CDR2 ANQGSEA. The V and J ends lost 3 bases and 7 bases, in that order; junction bases with no gene match: 10. The CDR3 contains 14 residues. The CDR3 loop is CSVEPRGRLSGYTF. CDR3 DNA sequence: TGCAGCGTTGAGCCCAGGGGGCGGCTCAGTGGCTACACCTTC.

The chain has TRBV5-1 and TRBJ1-5; a weak D match, TRBD1 (6 bases). Trimming took 4 bases from V and 4 from J, leaving 12 bases between them. The CDR3 runs 14 residues. Germline V gene lookup returns CDR1 SGHRS and CDR2 YFSETQ. The CDR3 protein is CASSARGGNQPQHF. DNA for the CDR3: TGCGCCAGCAGCGCGAGGGGGGGTAATCAGCCCCAGCATTTT. Variable domain in full (rest from reference TRBV5-1 and TRBJ1-5): KAGVTQTPRYLIKTRGQQVTLSCSPISGHRSVSWYQQTPGQGLQFLFEYFSETQRNKGNFPGRFSGRQFSNSRSEMNVSTLELGDSALYLCASSARGGNQPQHFGDGTRLSIL.

A remark on this clone: This likely traces to a read error, being one base from a far larger clone. The rearrangement links TRBV4-3 to TRBJ2-2; 8 nucleotides align to TRBD2. The germline V gene encodes CDR1 LGHNA and CDR2 YSLEER. The CDR3 is 17 residues long. This CDR3 reads CPSSQDRFGGENGELFF. In nucleotides, the CDR3 is TGCCCCAGCAGCCAAGATCGTTTCGGGGGGGAGAACGGGGAGCTGTTTTTT.

The sample holds one count of this clone. The chain links TRBV6-5 to TRBJ2-5; 10 nucleotides agree with TRBD1. Germline V gene lookup returns CDR1 MNHEY and CDR2 SVGAGI. J lost 6 bases, V lost 5 bases, and 9 bases had no gene match. This CDR3 has 15 residues. CDR3 nucleotide sequence: TGTGCCAGCAGTCCCGGGACAGGGGTATGGAAGACCCAGTACTTC. Residues: CASSPGTGVWKTQYF.

The genes are TRBV7-9 and TRBJ1-1, with D hard to call. Germline V gene data show CDR1 as SEHNR and CDR2 as FQNEAQ (reference sequence). With 7 bases removed from V and 4 bases from J, the gap between germline ends came to 13 bases. This CDR3 has 13 amino acids. The CDR3 DNA reads as TGTGCCAGCACCCTGGAGGTGGGCACTGAAGCTTTCTTT. Translation gives CASTLEVGTEAFF. The variable domain in full, with the rest retrieved from reference TRBV7-9 and TRBJ1-1, is DTGVSQNPRHKITKRGQNVTFRCDPISEHNRLYWYRQTLGQGPEFLTYFQNEAQLEKSRLLSDRFSAERPKGSFSTLEIQRTEQGDSAMYLCASTLEVGTEAFFGQGTRLTVV.

This chain links TRBV19 with TRBJ2-1, with D tentatively TRBD1 (6 bases). The CDR3 runs 14 residues. The germline V and J ends were trimmed by 4 bases and 7 bases, with 14 bases remaining between them. Germline CDR1 LNHDA, CDR2 SQIVND (reference sequence). CDR3 amino acids: CASSKDRLRNEQFF. In nucleotides, the CDR3 is TGTGCCAGTAGTAAAGACAGGCTACGGAATGAGCAGTTCTTC.

The J gene is TRBJ2-7, the V gene TRBV6-5; D possibly corresponds to TRBD1 (6 bases). The CDR3 runs 15 residues. V was trimmed by 5 bases and J by 2 bases, leaving 16 bases between them. The germline CDR1 and CDR2 sequences are MNHEY and SVGAGI. CDR3 coding DNA: TGTGCCAGCAGTCCCATGACAGGTTGGCCCTACGAGCAGTACTTC. The encoded protein is CASSPMTGWPYEQYF.